The 14 T cell receptor beta chains below were found in one sample sequenced in a study of control samples from healthy donors and cancer patients. Assay used: immunoSEQ multiplex PCR; TCRdb lists only in-frame clones, some missing. The data hold 150,000 to 200,000 clones, with 90% to 95% observed a single time. The sequenced sample was blood. The source of these receptors is a man in his thirties or forties in good health.

This clone occurred a few times. The chain joins TRBV4-2 to TRBJ1-2, with 7 positions matching TRBD1. The V and J ends lost 0 bases and 3 bases, in that order; junction bases with no gene match: 7. From germline, CDR1 is LGHNA and CDR2 YNFKEQ. This CDR3 has 16 residues. CDR3 nucleotides: TGTGCCAGCAGCCAAGACGCGTTCAGGGGGGACTATGGCTACACCTTC. Its protein product is CASSQDAFRGDYGYTF.

This rearrangement joins TRBV30 to TRBJ1-1; 9 bases match TRBD1. There are 15 residues in the CDR3. J lost 1 base, V lost 2 bases, and 5 bases had no gene match. Germline assignment: CDR1 GTSNPN and CDR2 SVGIG (reference sequence). CDR3 DNA: TGTGCCTGGAGTTCGGGACAGGGCTCGAACACTGAAGCTTTCTTT. Translated, it gives CAWSSGQGSNTEAFF.

V gene TRBV20-1 combines with J gene TRBJ2-4, with D perhaps TRBD2 (6 bases). Looked up from germline, CDR1 is DFQATT and CDR2 is SNEGSKA (reference sequence). This CDR3 has 11 residues. The V end was cut by 5 bases, the J end by 10 bases, with 12 bases between. For the CDR3, the DNA is TGCAGTGCTGGGACTTTAAGGATTCAGTACTTC. Amino acids: CSAGTLRIQYF.

This chain uses TRBV9 with TRBJ1-6, with a possible D match to TRBD1 (6 bases). V lost 0 bases, J lost 0 bases, and 7 bases lay in between. CDR1 and CDR2 from the germline V gene are SGDLS and YYNGEE. CDR3 length: 16 amino acids. In DNA form, the CDR3 reads TGTGCCAGCAGCGTAGAGGGGGGCTCCTATAATTCACCCCTCCACTTT. Translation gives CASSVEGGSYNSPLHF.

As concerns this clone: The germline gene is not matched at one end of the junction; a read error may be the cause. The chain recombines TRBV11-2 with TRBJ1-3; D possibly corresponds to TRBD1 (6 bases). This CDR3 has 16 amino acids. Germline CDR1 and CDR2: SGHAT and FQNNGV. The CDR3 DNA reads as TGTGCCAGCAGTTTAGGACAGATCCTCTCTGGAAACACCATATATTTT. Residues: CASSLGQILSGNTIYF.

The chain has TRBV19 and TRBJ2-1; tentatively, D is TRBD1 (6 bases). This CDR3 has 12 residues. Germline-derived CDR1 and CDR2 are LNHDA and SQIVND (reference sequence). Trimming shortened V by 6 bases and J by 9 bases, and 12 bases separated the two germline ends. CDR3 sequence: CASRTGMAEQFF. The CDR3 DNA follows: TGTGCCAGTAGAACAGGGATGGCTGAGCAGTTCTTC.

This CDR3 is CAWVPRWVGHYGYTF. The CDR3 DNA is TGTGCCTGGGTTCCTCGGTGGGTAGGGCACTATGGCTACACCTTC. V is TRBV30 and J is TRBJ1-2; D gene ambiguous. Germline V CDR1 and CDR2: GTSNPN, SVGIG (reference sequence). V lost 5 bases and J 3 bases, leaving 19 bases between the germline ends. CDR3 length: 15 residues. Full variable domain (remainder filled in from reference TRBV30 and TRBJ1-2): SQTIHQWPATLVQPVGSPLSLECTVEGTSNPNLYWYRQAAGRGLQLLFYSVGIGQISSEVPQNLSASRPQDRQFILSSKKLLLSDSGFYLCAWVPRWVGHYGYTFGSGTRLTVV.

J is TRBJ1-6 and V is TRBV5-1; D gene unclear. The germline V and J ends were trimmed by 0 bases and 0 bases, with 10 bases remaining between them. Germline CDR1 reads SGHRS; CDR2 reads YFSETQ. There are 17 residues in the CDR3. The CDR3 region has the DNA TGCGCCAGCAGCTTGGGGGAGATGAGCTCCTATAATTCACCCCTCCACTTT. Residues: CASSLGEMSSYNSPLHF. Full variable domain (remainder filled in from reference TRBV5-1 and TRBJ1-6): KAGVTQTPRYLIKTRGQQVTLSCSPISGHRSVSWYQQTPGQGLQFLFEYFSETQRNKGNFPGRFSGRQFSNSRSEMNVSTLELGDSALYLCASSLGEMSSYNSPLHFGNGTRLTVT.

The chain couples TRBV5-1 to TRBJ1-1; D gene unclear. Trimming pared 0 bases from V and 1 base from J, leaving 10 bases between. Germline values: CDR1 SGHRS, CDR2 YFSETQ. The CDR3 length is 15 residues. CDR3 nucleotides: TGCGCCAGCAGCTTGGTGTACAGCTCGAACACTGAAGCTTTCTTT. Its translation: CASSLVYSSNTEAFF.

V and J are TRBV7-2 and TRBJ1-5; D gene ambiguous. Deletions cut 1 base from V and 6 bases from J, with 13 bases between. The CDR3 is 15 residues long. The germline gives CDR1 SGHTA, CDR2 FQGNSA. CDR3 sequence: CASSLGEGKGQPQHF. CDR3 DNA: TGTGCCAGCAGCTTAGGGGAGGGAAAGGGTCAGCCCCAGCATTTT.

The chain is built from TRBV24-1 and TRBJ2-4; D is undetermined. Germline lookup yields CDR1 KGHDR and CDR2 SFDVKD. The CDR3 length is 14 residues. Deletions cut 5 bases from V and 2 bases from J, with 9 bases between. In DNA, the CDR3 is TGTGCCACCAGTGGTGCAGAACCCAAAAACATTCAGTACTTC. It specifies CATSGAEPKNIQYF.

The chain uses TRBV3-1 (or the pseudogene TRBV3-2) and TRBJ2-2; 11 bases match TRBD2. With V trimmed by 4 bases and J by 3 bases, 4 bases remained unmatched. Germline V gene sequence: CDR1 LGHDT, CDR2 YNNKEL (reference sequence). The CDR3 consists of 16 residues. CDR3 nucleotide sequence: TGTGCCAGCAGCCCACTAGCGGGAGACTACACCGGGGAGCTGTTTTTT. Its protein is CASSPLAGDYTGELFF.

V is TRBV5-3 and J is TRBJ1-5; D perhaps matches TRBD1 (5 bases). TRBV5-3 is an ORF for which the function is uncertain. The germline V and J ends were trimmed by 3 bases and 3 bases, with 16 bases remaining between them. The CDR3 totals 16 residues. Written as DNA, the CDR3 is TGTGCCAGAAGCTCGAAAGAACAGGTGAACAATCAGCCCCAGCATTTT. Protein sequence: CARSSKEQVNNQPQHF.

The rearrangement links TRBV27 to TRBJ2-3; D is perhaps TRBD1 or TRBD2 (5 bases each). The germline V gene encodes CDR1 MNHEY and CDR2 SMNVEV (reference sequence). The CDR3 has 15 amino acids. V lost 8 bases to trimming and J lost 2 bases, with 17 bases between them. For the CDR3, the DNA is TGTGCCAGCTCTCCCACCGGGACCAACACAGATACGCAGTATTTT. As protein: CASSPTGTNTDTQYF.